The 13 T cell receptor beta chains below come from one sample, sequenced in a study of CD8 T cells in Susac syndrome. RNA was extracted with the RNeasy kit, and a quantity of roughly 0.5 to 1 ug was reverse transcribed using random hexamers. TCRdb re-derived calls from the immunoSEQ multiplex PCR reads in MiXCR, one entry per CDR3 protein. The repertoire holds fewer than 200,000 distinct CDR3 sequences, roughly 96% seen once, with 0.15% to 0.2% in the top ten. The sample was CD8+ T cells from PBMCs. The receptors derive from a human donor with multiple sclerosis.

The chain uses TRBV7-2 and TRBJ2-7, with 11 bases identical to TRBD2. Germline V lookup: CDR1 SGHTA, CDR2 FQGNSA. The V segment lost 5 bases and the J segment 0 bases; nucleotides outside the gene matches: 15. This CDR3 comprises 19 residues. The CDR3: CASSPSQSGLAALSYEQYF. The CDR3 region has the DNA TGTGCCAGCAGCCCGTCACAGTCGGGACTAGCGGCTCTCTCCTACGAGCAGTACTTC. The complete variable domain, with remaining parts taken from reference TRBV7-2 and TRBJ2-7, reads GAGVSQSPSNKVTEKGKDVELRCDPISGHTALYWYRQSLGQGLEFLIYFQGNSAPDKSGLPSDRFSAERTGGSVSTLTIQRTQQEDSAVYLCASSPSQSGLAALSYEQYFGPGTRLTVT.

The V call is TRBV2, the J call TRBJ2-2, with TRBD2 matching over 7 bases. Unmatched junction bases numbered 6, after V lost 7 bases and J lost 7 bases. The CDR3 length is 13 residues. CDR1 is SNHLY and CDR2 is FYNNEI in the germline V gene. The CDR3 nucleotides are TGTGCCAGCACGGGACTATCGGACGGGGAGCTGTTTTTT. Translated: CASTGLSDGELFF.

The chain links TRBV20-1 to TRBJ1-2, with 10 bases lining up with TRBD1. The CDR3 contains 14 residues. Unmatched junction bases numbered 7, after V lost 3 bases and J lost 6 bases. From germline, CDR1 is DFQATT and CDR2 SNEGSKA (reference sequence). CDR3 loop: CSARGTGVKDGYTF. The CDR3 nucleotides are TGCAGTGCTAGGGGGACAGGGGTAAAGGATGGCTACACCTTC.

This clonotype was counted a single time. The chain combines TRBV9 with TRBJ2-2, with no clear D. Germline CDR1 reads SGDLS; CDR2 reads YYNGEE. Trimming shortened V by 3 bases and J by 3 bases, and 9 bases separated the two germline ends. This CDR3 has 14 residues. The CDR3 sequence is CASSDAQDTGELFF. Written as DNA, the CDR3 is TGTGCCAGCAGCGACGCCCAGGACACCGGGGAGCTGTTTTTT. Together with reference TRBV9 and TRBJ2-2, the CDR3 gives the full variable domain: DSGVTQTPKHLITATGQRVTLRCSPRSGDLSVYWYQQSLDQGLQFLIQYYNGEERAKGNILERFSAQQFPDLHSELNLSSLELGDSALYFCASSDAQDTGELFFGEGSRLTVL.

V and J are TRBV20-1 and TRBJ2-1, with no clear D. V lost 3 bases to trimming and J lost 7 bases, with 10 bases between them. Looked up from germline, CDR1 is DFQATT and CDR2 is SNEGSKA (reference sequence). The CDR3 runs to 12 residues. CDR3 sequence (DNA): TGCAGTGCTAGGGAGCATACGAATGAGCAGTTCTTC. Amino acids: CSAREHTNEQFF.

This rearrangement joins TRBV5-6 to TRBJ2-2, with TRBD1 matching 7 bases. The CDR3 length is 16 residues. Looked up from germline, CDR1 is SGHDT and CDR2 is YYEEEE. The V gene end was trimmed by 2 bases and the J gene end by 0 bases; junction bases not matched to a gene: 4. CDR3 loop: CASSFAGTANTGELFF. The CDR3 DNA reads as TGTGCCAGCAGCTTCGCCGGGACAGCGAACACCGGGGAGCTGTTTTTT.

This chain uses TRBV13 with TRBJ1-1; 9 positions agree with TRBD1. The CDR3 runs to 14 residues. The germline gives CDR1 PRHDT, CDR2 FYEKMQ (reference sequence). The trim removed 5 bases at V and 6 bases at J, leaving 7 bases unmatched. The CDR3 nucleotides are TGTGCCAGCAGCCTCGCAGACAGGGGGGCTGAAGCTTTCTTT. It yields the protein CASSLADRGAEAFF.

The chain uses TRBV5-1 and TRBJ2-4; 8 nucleotides match TRBD2. Trimming at V came to 4 bases and at J to 9 bases, leaving 15 bases not matched to a gene. The germline V gene encodes CDR1 SGHRS and CDR2 YFSETQ. The CDR3 consists of 16 residues. CDR3 sequence: CASSVAGHRVDGIQYF. The CDR3, as DNA: TGCGCCAGCAGCGTAGCGGGACATAGAGTCGATGGCATTCAGTACTTC.

CDR3 loop: CASSFRARQFF. CDR3 bases: TGTGCCAGCAGTTTTAGGGCGAGGCAGTTCTTC. This rearrangement joins TRBV27 to TRBJ2-1; D remains ambiguous. CDR1 and CDR2 from the germline V gene are MNHEY and SMNVEV (reference sequence). Deletions cut 3 bases from V and 12 bases from J, with 9 bases between. This CDR3 spans 11 amino acids.

The chain combines TRBV5-6 with TRBJ2-1; weak D call: TRBD1 (6 bases). The CDR3 totals 15 residues. The V gene's germline CDR1 is SGHDT and CDR2 YYEEEE. Trimming stripped 4 bases from V and 5 bases from J, with 16 bases between. The CDR3 nucleotides are TGTGCCAGCAGCCCGGCTCCCGGGACAAACAATGAGCAGTTCTTC. Encoded protein: CASSPAPGTNNEQFF.

Only one count was recorded for this clonotype. The chain links TRBV9 to TRBJ1-2, with a tentative D call TRBD1 (6 bases). The V and J ends lost 1 base and 4 bases respectively, with 14 bases between them. Germline loops: CDR1 SGDLS, CDR2 YYNGEE. The CDR3 sequence is 15 residues long. The CDR3 DNA reads TGTGCCAGCAGCGTAACTCCAGGGACAACCTATGGCTACACCTTC. It is translated as CASSVTPGTTYGYTF.

The genes are TRBV3-1 and TRBJ1-1, with TRBD1 matching 7 bases. CDR3 size: 17 residues. V shed 1 base, J shed 3 bases, and the junction held 11 bases outside the gene matches. Germline V gene lookup returns CDR1 LGHDT and CDR2 YNNKEL (reference sequence). In nucleotides, the CDR3 is TGTGCCAGCAGCCAAGGGAGCAGGGGGAGGAGGGACACTGAAGCTTTCTTT. This sequence encodes CASSQGSRGRRDTEAFF. The variable domain in full, with the rest retrieved from reference TRBV3-1 and TRBJ1-1, is DTAVSQTPKYLVTQMGNDKSIKCEQNLGHDTMYWYKQDSKKFLKIMFSYNNKELIINETVPNRFSPKSPDKAHLNLHINSLELGDSAVYFCASSQGSRGRRDTEAFFGQGTRLTVV.

The chain joins TRBV3-1 to TRBJ1-5, with 9 bases aligning to TRBD1. Trimming took 0 bases from V and 6 from J; bases not matched to a gene: 3. The CDR3 covers 15 residues. Germline-derived CDR1 and CDR2 are LGHDT and YNNKEL (reference sequence). This CDR3 is CASSQDPGQGQPQHF. For the CDR3, the DNA is TGTGCCAGCAGCCAAGACCCGGGACAGGGTCAGCCCCAGCATTTT.